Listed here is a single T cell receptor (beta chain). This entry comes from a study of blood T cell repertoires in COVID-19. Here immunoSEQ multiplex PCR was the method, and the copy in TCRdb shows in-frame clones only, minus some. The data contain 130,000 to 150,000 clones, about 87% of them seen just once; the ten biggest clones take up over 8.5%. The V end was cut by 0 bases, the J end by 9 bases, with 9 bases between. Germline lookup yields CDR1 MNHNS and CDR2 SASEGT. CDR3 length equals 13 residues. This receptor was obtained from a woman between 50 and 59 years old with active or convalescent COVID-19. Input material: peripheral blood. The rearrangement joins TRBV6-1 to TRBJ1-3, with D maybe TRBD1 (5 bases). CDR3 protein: CASSEAVRGTIYF. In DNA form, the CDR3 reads TGTGCCAGCAGTGAAGCAGTAAGGGGCACCATATATTTT.